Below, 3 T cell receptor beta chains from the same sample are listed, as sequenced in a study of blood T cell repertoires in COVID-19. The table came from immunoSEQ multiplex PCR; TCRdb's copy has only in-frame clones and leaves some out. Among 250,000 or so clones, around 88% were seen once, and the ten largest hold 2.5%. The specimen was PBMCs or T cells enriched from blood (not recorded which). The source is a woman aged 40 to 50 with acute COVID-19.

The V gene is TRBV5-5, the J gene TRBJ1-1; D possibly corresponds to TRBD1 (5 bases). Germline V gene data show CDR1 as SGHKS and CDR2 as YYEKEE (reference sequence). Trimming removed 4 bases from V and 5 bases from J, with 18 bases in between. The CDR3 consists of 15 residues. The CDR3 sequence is CASSPGGGVSTEAFF. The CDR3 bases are TGTGCCAGCAGCCCGGGTGGAGGGGTCTCGACTGAAGCTTTCTTT.

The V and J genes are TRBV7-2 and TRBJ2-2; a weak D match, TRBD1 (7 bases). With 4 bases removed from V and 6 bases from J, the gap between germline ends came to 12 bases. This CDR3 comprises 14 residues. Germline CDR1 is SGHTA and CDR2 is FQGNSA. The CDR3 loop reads CASSSQGGAGELFF. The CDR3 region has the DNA TGTGCCAGCAGCTCCCAGGGGGGCGCCGGGGAGCTGTTTTTT.

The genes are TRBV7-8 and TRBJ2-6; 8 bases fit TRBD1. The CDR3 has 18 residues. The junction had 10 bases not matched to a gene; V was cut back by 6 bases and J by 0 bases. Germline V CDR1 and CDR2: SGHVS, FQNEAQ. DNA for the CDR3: TGTGCCAGCAGAACTCCGGGACAGGAGCCCTCTGGGGCCAACGTCCTGACTTTC. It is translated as CASRTPGQEPSGANVLTF.